In this sample, the clone carrying this T cell receptor beta chain turned up many times. Its target is not known. Between the trimmed V and J ends, which lost 1 base and 0 bases, there was a span of 11 bases. Per the germline V gene, CDR1 is SGHRS and CDR2 is YFSETQ. The CDR3 is made up of 16 amino acids. The data are from a study of CD8 T cells in ankylosing spondylitis. Whole-study findings and limits: Apparently characteristic of ankylosing spondylitis blood was a TCR beta motif (about 8 highly homologous variants). Disease-linked clones reportedly showed significant enrichment in matched ankylosing spondylitis synovial fluid.

With molecular barcodes, quantitative 5'-RACE was used to make the TCR beta libraries. TCRdb re-analysed the 5' RACE reads in MiXCR, keeping a single row per CDR3 protein. Of approximately 340,000 distinct CDR3 sequences listed, roughly 14% are singletons. This clonotype originated in a male donor with ankylosing spondylitis or in good health (not recorded which). Sequencing used blood, either unsorted or a sorted T cell fraction (not recorded which). The chain joins TRBV5-1 to TRBJ1-3; no reliable D call. The chain's CDR3 is CASSLPRGGSGNTIYF. In nucleotides, the CDR3 is TGCGCCAGCAGCTTGCCCCGGGGAGGCTCTGGAAACACCATATATTTT.